The present TCR beta chain was sequenced within a study of OX40 agonist ivuxolimab in advanced cancers. Across the whole study: Ivuxolimab, which is an agonistic anti-OX40 (CD134) antibody, was administered to the patients. A mean age of roughly 60 years, range about 20 to 79, was recorded, and approximately 85% were male. Those treated in dose escalation had hepatocellular carcinoma, melanoma, renal cell cancer or head and neck cancer.

In the case of this clone: The antigen is unknown.

Germline V gene sequence: CDR1 SGHDN, CDR2 FVKESK. The CDR3 has 14 residues. With 1 base removed from V and 5 bases from J, the gap between germline ends came to 11 bases. Assay used: immunoSEQ multiplex PCR; TCRdb lists only in-frame clones, some missing. Seen here are about 69,000 clones, over 60% observed once, and the top ten hold under 2.5%. Study-level points and caveats: Dosing at 0.1 to 3.0 mg/kg was accompanied by clonal expansion of CD4+ and CD8+ blood T cells by week 6.

Source: CD4+ or CD8+ T cells sorted from blood, taken in a trial of the OX40 agonist ivuxolimab. The sequence came from an adult with an advanced solid tumor such as melanoma, head and neck, liver or kidney cancer. The genes are TRBV14 and TRBJ1-1; D perhaps matches TRBD1 (5 bases). DNA of the CDR3: TGTGCCAGCAGCCAAGTACGCGGGGGTACTGAAGCTTTCTTT. Its protein product is CASSQVRGGTEAFF.